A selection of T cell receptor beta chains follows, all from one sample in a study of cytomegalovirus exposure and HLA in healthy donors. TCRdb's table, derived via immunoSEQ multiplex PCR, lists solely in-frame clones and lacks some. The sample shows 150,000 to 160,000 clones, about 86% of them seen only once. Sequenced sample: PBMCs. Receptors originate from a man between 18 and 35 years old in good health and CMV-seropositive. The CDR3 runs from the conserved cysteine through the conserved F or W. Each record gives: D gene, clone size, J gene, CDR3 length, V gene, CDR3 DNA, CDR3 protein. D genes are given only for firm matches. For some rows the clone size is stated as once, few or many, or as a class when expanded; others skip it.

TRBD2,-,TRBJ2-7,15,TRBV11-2,TGTGCCAGCAGCCTCGGACTAGCGGGGGAGGACGAGCAGTACTTC,CASSLGLAGEDEQYF
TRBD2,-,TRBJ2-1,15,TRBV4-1,TGCGCCAGCAGTGACAGCGGGGGGGATTACAATGAGCAGTTCTTC,CASSDSGGDYNEQFF
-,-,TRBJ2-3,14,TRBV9,TGTGCCAGCAGCTCGGGACTCACCGGAGATACGCAGTATTTT,CASSSGLTGDTQYF
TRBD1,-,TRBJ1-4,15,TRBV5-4,TGTGCCAGCAGCAGAGACAGGGCAACTAATGAAAAACTGTTTTTT,CASSRDRATNEKLFF
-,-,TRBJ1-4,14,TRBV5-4,TGTGCCAGCAGCTTACAGGGTCCTGGCGAAAAACTGTTTTTT,CASSLQGPGEKLFF
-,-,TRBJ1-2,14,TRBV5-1,TGCGCCAGCAGCTTGGGTCAGGCCAACTATGGCTACACCTTC,CASSLGQANYGYTF
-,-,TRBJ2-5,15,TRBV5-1,TGCGCCAGCAGCCGACAGCGGGCACTCCAAGAGACCCAGTACTTC,CASSRQRALQETQYF
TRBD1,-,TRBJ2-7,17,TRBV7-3,TGTGCCAGCAGCTTCCTAGGGACAGCCCAAATCACCTACGAGCAGTACTTC,CASSFLGTAQITYEQYF
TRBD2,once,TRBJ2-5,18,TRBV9,TGTGCCAGCAGCGAGAGCCCTGGCCTAGCGGGAAGGAGCGAGACCCAGTACTTC,CASSESPGLAGRSETQYF
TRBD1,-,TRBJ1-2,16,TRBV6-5,TGTGCCAGCAGTTACACCTTCACAGGGGCAGGATATGGCTACACCTTC,CASSYTFTGAGYGYTF
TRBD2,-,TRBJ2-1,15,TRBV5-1,TGCGCCAGCAGCTCAGCGGGGGGCTCCTACAATGAGCAGTTCTTC,CASSSAGGSYNEQFF
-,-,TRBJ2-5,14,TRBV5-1,TGCGCCAGCAGCTTGGAAGGACAGATGGAAACCCAGTACTTC,CASSLEGQMETQYF
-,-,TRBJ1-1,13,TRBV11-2,TGTGCCAGCAGCGCCAGGGGTAACACTGAAGCTTTCTTT,CASSARGNTEAFF